The 31 T cell receptor beta chains below come from one sample, sequenced in a study of T cell responses to AZD1222 COVID-19 vaccine. Assay: immunoSEQ multiplex PCR; the TCRdb copy retains only in-frame clones and omits some. The sample lists 150,000 or so clones; 80% to 95% were seen once. Sequenced material: peripheral blood, taken 28 days after the second AZD1222 dose. The source is an adult who received the AZD1222 COVID-19 vaccine.

The chain employs TRBV18 and TRBJ2-3; a weak D match, TRBD1 (6 bases). Germline CDR1 reads KGHSH; CDR2 reads LQKENI. This CDR3 has 15 amino acids. Trimming removed 3 bases from V and 3 bases from J, with 13 bases in between. Here the CDR3 reads CASSPGQRATDTQYF. As DNA, the CDR3 is TGTGCCAGCTCACCGGGACAAAGGGCGACAGATACGCAGTATTTT.

This sequence joins TRBV4-2 and TRBJ2-3; tentatively, D is TRBD2 (6 bases). Per germline, CDR1 LGHNA and CDR2 YNFKEQ. The CDR3 contains 15 residues. V shed 4 bases and J shed 2 bases, with 13 bases lying between them. The CDR3 DNA reads TGTGCCAGCAGCCGGGGCAGGGACTCCACAGATACGCAGTATTTT. Translated: CASSRGRDSTDTQYF.

The gene calls are TRBV6-6 and TRBJ1-1; a weak D match, TRBD1 (6 bases). CDR1 is MNHNY, CDR2 SVGAGI, per germline (reference sequence). Trimming left V 8 bases short and J 2 bases short, with 12 bases between. The CDR3 covers 13 residues. CDR3 loop: CASPNRANTEAFF. For the CDR3, the DNA is TGTGCCAGCCCAAACAGGGCCAACACTGAAGCTTTCTTT.

The V call is TRBV19, the J call TRBJ2-2; perhaps TRBD2 as D (6 bases). Germline CDR1 is LNHDA and CDR2 is SQIVND (reference sequence). The CDR3 length is 17 residues. Trimming removed 0 bases at V and 3 bases at J, with 14 bases between. CDR3 sequence: CASSIDLARLDTGELFF. In DNA form, the CDR3 reads TGTGCCAGTAGTATAGATCTAGCGAGGTTGGACACCGGGGAGCTGTTTTTT.

This clone was detected once. The CDR3 loop is CASSPRGENAYEQYF. The CDR3 DNA follows: TGTGCCAGCAGTCCCCGGGGGGAGAATGCCTACGAGCAGTACTTC. The chain combines TRBV6-2 or TRBV6-3 with TRBJ2-7, with 7 bases fitting TRBD2. This CDR3 is 15 amino acids long. The V gene's germline CDR1 is MNHEY and CDR2 SVGEGT. V shed 5 bases and J 2 bases; nucleotides not matched to a gene: 9.

The chain couples TRBV19 to TRBJ1-5; 7 positions match TRBD1. V lost 4 bases, J lost 8 bases, and 5 bases stayed unmatched. The CDR3 is made up of 13 amino acids. From germline, CDR1 is LNHDA and CDR2 SQIVND (reference sequence). CDR3 coding DNA: TGTGCCAGTAGTAGGGGGACAGTTGAGCCCCAGCATTTT. It specifies CASSRGTVEPQHF.

The DNA of the CDR3 is TGTGCCAGCAGCTCCGGACGGAACACTGAAGCTTTCTTT. Protein product: CASSSGRNTEAFF. This chain joins TRBV11-2 and TRBJ1-1; D gene ambiguous. The CDR3 is 13 amino acids. V lost 4 bases and J 1 base, leaving 7 bases between the germline ends. Germline assignment: CDR1 SGHAT and CDR2 FQNNGV.

The CDR3 DNA is TGTGCCAGCAGCAGGGGGATCGCACAAGAGACCCAGTACTTC. Protein sequence: CASSRGIAQETQYF. The genes are TRBV14 and TRBJ2-5; a weak D match, TRBD1 (6 bases). The CDR3 has 14 amino acids. Germline V gene lookup returns CDR1 SGHDN and CDR2 FVKESK. V shed 5 bases and J shed 2 bases, with 12 bases lying between them.

The chain links TRBV15 to TRBJ1-6, with a tentative D call TRBD1 (6 bases). Germline V CDR1 and CDR2: LNHNV, YYDKDF (reference sequence). Trimming removed 0 bases at V and 6 bases at J, with 9 bases between. This CDR3 spans 15 amino acids. The CDR3 nucleotides read TGTGCCACCAGCAGAGATATAGGGGGTAATTCACCCCTCCACTTT. This codes for CATSRDIGGNSPLHF.

This chain joins TRBV5-1 and TRBJ2-7, with D uncertain. Germline lookup yields CDR1 SGHRS and CDR2 YFSETQ. Trimming shortened V by 0 bases and J by 2 bases, and 15 bases separated the two germline ends. The CDR3 is 16 residues long. In DNA, the CDR3 is TGCGCCAGCAGCTTGGCCGGTGGCGCCGCCACCTACGAGCAGTACTTC. This gives the protein CASSLAGGAATYEQYF.

The chain recombines TRBV27 with TRBJ2-5; TRBD1 agrees at 11 bases. V lost 6 bases, J lost 4 bases, and 13 bases stayed unmatched. The CDR3 has 17 residues. Germline CDR1 and CDR2: MNHEY and SMNVEV (reference sequence). CDR3 in DNA: TGTGCCAGCAGACTTATCGGGACAGGGGGGCGTGCAGAGACCCAGTACTTC. Translating gives CASRLIGTGGRAETQYF.

The chain joins TRBV5-1 to TRBJ2-3, with D perhaps matching TRBD1 or TRBD2 (5 bases each). The V end lost 3 bases, the J end lost 4 bases, and 15 bases lay between the germline ends. Germline-derived CDR1 and CDR2 are SGHRS and YFSETQ. The CDR3 runs 15 residues. The CDR3 coding sequence is TGCGCCAGCAGCTGGGGCTCGAGGGAAGCAGATACGCAGTATTTT. It specifies CASSWGSREADTQYF.

The table lists this clone with a few counts. The rearrangement joins TRBV7-2 to TRBJ1-1; no clear D gene. The length of the CDR3 is 15 residues. Germline loops: CDR1 SGHTA, CDR2 FQGNSA. Deletions cut 1 base from V and 1 base from J, with 10 bases between. DNA of the CDR3: TGTGCCAGCAGCTTAGTTACAGCAGCGAACACTGAAGCTTTCTTT. Its translation: CASSLVTAANTEAFF. Combining the CDR3 with reference TRBV7-2 and TRBJ1-1 gives the whole variable domain GAGVSQSPSNKVTEKGKDVELRCDPISGHTALYWYRQSLGQGLEFLIYFQGNSAPDKSGLPSDRFSAERTGGSVSTLTIQRTQQEDSAVYLCASSLVTAANTEAFFGQGTRLTVV.

The gene calls are TRBV27 and TRBJ2-3; TRBD1 agrees at 7 bases. V lost 5 bases and J lost 0; bases outside the gene matches: 14. Germline CDR1 reads MNHEY; CDR2 reads SMNVEV (reference sequence). This CDR3 is 18 amino acids long. The CDR3 region has the DNA TGTGCCAGCAGTCCAAGGGACAGTTTAACCCCTAGCACAGATACGCAGTATTTT. This gives the protein CASSPRDSLTPSTDTQYF.

The DNA for the CDR3 is TGTGCCAGCAGTTTTGCCAGGGGTGACGAGCAGTACTTC. Translation gives CASSFARGDEQYF. The rearrangement links TRBV12-3 or TRBV12-4 to TRBJ2-7; the D gene is possibly TRBD1 (6 bases). The CDR3 contains 13 residues. V dropped 3 bases and J dropped 5 bases, with 11 bases sitting between them.

The gene calls are TRBV5-4 and TRBJ1-2; possible D gene TRBD1, 5 bases. The germline CDR1 and CDR2 sequences are SGHNT and YYREEE (reference sequence). CDR3 size: 14 residues. Deletions cut 6 bases from V and 1 base from J, with 13 bases between. The CDR3 nucleotides read TGTGCCAGCACCCGGGCGGGGGGTAACTATGGCTACACCTTC. Protein sequence: CASTRAGGNYGYTF.

In this sample, this clone turned up a few times. V and J are TRBV7-2 and TRBJ2-5; no definite D call. The CDR3 covers 12 residues. The V gene lost 5 bases and the J gene lost 5 bases, with 9 bases spanning the gap. Germline CDR1 reads SGHTA; CDR2 reads FQGNSA. CDR3 region: CASSIPYETQYF. CDR3 nucleotide sequence: TGTGCCAGCAGCATCCCCTATGAGACCCAGTACTTC.

This clone was counted only a few times. This sequence joins TRBV5-1 and TRBJ2-6; D could derive from TRBD1 or TRBD2 (5 bases each). The ends were cut back, 4 bases at V and 3 bases at J, with 17 bases in the middle. The CDR3 extends over 17 amino acids. The germline V gene has CDR1 SGHRS and CDR2 YFSETQ. The CDR3, as DNA: TGCGCCAGCAGCCGAGGGCCCATGGGGGTTGGGGCCAACGTCCTGACTTTC. Its translation: CASSRGPMGVGANVLTF.

This rearrangement joins TRBV14 to TRBJ2-3; no definite D call. The CDR3 spans 13 residues. Germline CDR1 SGHDN, CDR2 FVKESK. Trimming removed 1 base from V and 4 bases from J, with 6 bases in between. The CDR3 protein is CASSQVGSDTQYF. Written as DNA, the CDR3 is TGTGCCAGCAGCCAAGTTGGTTCAGATACGCAGTATTTT.

The chain joins TRBV6-5 to TRBJ1-1; 11 positions match TRBD1. The CDR3 loop spans 14 amino acids. V lost 7 bases to trimming and J lost 6 bases; unmatched junction nucleotides: 7. The germline V gene encodes CDR1 MNHEY and CDR2 SVGAGI. The CDR3 is CASKMDRGLAEAFF. The CDR3 bases are TGTGCCAGCAAAATGGACAGGGGGCTAGCTGAAGCTTTCTTT.

The chain employs TRBV6-5 and TRBJ1-2; no clear D gene. Trimming shortened V by 0 bases and J by 2 bases, and 4 bases separated the two germline ends. The CDR3 sequence is 13 residues long. From germline, CDR1 is MNHEY and CDR2 SVGAGI. The CDR3: CASSYSRNYGYTF. CDR3 in DNA: TGTGCCAGCAGTTACTCGCGGAACTATGGCTACACCTTC.

The chain carries TRBV23-1 and TRBJ1-2; TRBD1 agrees at 7 bases. TRBV23-1 has ORF status, its function being uncertain. This CDR3 spans 20 amino acids. V dropped 3 bases and J dropped 2; count of bases not matched to a gene: 21. CDR3 amino acids: CASSHPDQGQKSLWNYGYTF. For the CDR3, the DNA is TGCGCCAGCAGTCACCCCGACCAGGGACAGAAGAGCTTATGGAACTATGGCTACACCTTC.

The rearrangement joins TRBV12-3 or TRBV12-4 to TRBJ1-2; D is uncertain. The CDR3 has 13 amino acids. V lost 4 bases and J lost 3, with 9 bases in between. CDR3 in amino acids: CASSSDGDYGYTF. The DNA for the CDR3 is TGTGCCAGCAGTTCAGACGGAGACTATGGCTACACCTTC.

CDR3 sequence reads: CASTKQRDYGYTF. The CDR3 nucleotides are TGTGCCAGCACCAAACAGCGGGACTATGGCTACACCTTC. This rearrangement joins TRBV7-8 to TRBJ1-2; no firm D call. CDR3 length: 13 residues. Per germline, CDR1 SGHVS and CDR2 FQNEAQ. The V and J ends lost 7 bases and 3 bases respectively, with 12 bases between them.

The V and J genes are TRBV19 and TRBJ1-1; D gene uncertain. The CDR3 has 13 residues. The V end was cut by 6 bases, the J end by 5 bases, with 13 bases between. Germline CDR1 LNHDA, CDR2 SQIVND (reference sequence). The CDR3 loop is CASSAQEGTEAFF. The CDR3 DNA follows: TGTGCCAGTAGCGCCCAGGAAGGTACTGAAGCTTTCTTT.

J is TRBJ1-2 and V is TRBV19, with 11 bases lining up with TRBD1. V lost 3 bases and J lost 0; bases outside the gene matches: 3. The CDR3 has 16 amino acids. From germline, CDR1 is LNHDA and CDR2 SQIVND (reference sequence). CDR3 sequence: CASSMGQGEANYGYTF. CDR3 coding DNA: TGTGCCAGTAGTATGGGACAGGGGGAAGCTAACTATGGCTACACCTTC.

This chain joins TRBV4-1 and TRBJ1-1; TRBD1 matches 8 bases. Per the germline V gene, CDR1 is MGHRA and CDR2 is YSYEKL. This CDR3 contains 13 residues. Unmatched junction bases numbered 7, after V lost 9 bases and J lost 4 bases. CDR3 bases: TGCGCCAGTTCTCCACAGGGGGGCACTGAAGCTTTCTTT. Its translation: CASSPQGGTEAFF.

The genes are TRBV16 and TRBJ2-2; 10 bases line up with TRBD2. The CDR3 has 15 amino acids. CDR1 and CDR2 from the germline V gene are KGHSY and FQNENV. The J segment lost 3 bases and the V segment lost 3 bases, leaving 1 base of the junction unmatched. CDR3 DNA sequence: TGTGCCAGCAGCCACACTAGCGGGGACACCGGGGAGCTGTTTTTT. This codes for CASSHTSGDTGELFF.

The chain uses TRBV11-2 and TRBJ1-6, with 8 positions matching TRBD1. V was clipped by 5 bases and J by 10 bases; unmatched bases: 10. Germline-derived CDR1 and CDR2 are SGHAT and FQNNGV. This CDR3 is 15 amino acids long. The chain's CDR3 is CASSRGQGGTSPLHF. DNA for the CDR3: TGTGCCAGCAGCCGAGGACAGGGTGGTACGTCACCCCTCCACTTT.

V is TRBV28 and J is TRBJ1-4; D not certain. The CDR3 sequence is 13 residues long. Trimming cost V 3 bases and J 5 bases, with 7 bases left between them. Germline CDR1 and CDR2: MDHEN and SYDVKM. The CDR3, as DNA: TGTGCCAGCAGTTTTTCGGGGAATGAAAAACTGTTTTTT. This codes for CASSFSGNEKLFF.

The chain is built from TRBV7-8 and TRBJ1-5, with D possibly being TRBD1 (5 bases). The V and J ends lost 4 bases and 4 bases respectively, with 14 bases between them. Per germline, CDR1 SGHVS and CDR2 FQNEAQ. The CDR3 is 15 residues long. CDR3: CASSYERRENQPQHF. The CDR3 DNA reads TGTGCCAGCAGCTATGAACGCAGGGAAAATCAGCCCCAGCATTTT.